This entry lists 26 T cell receptor beta chains sequenced from one sample in a study of blood T cell repertoires in COVID-19. Produced via immunoSEQ multiplex PCR; TCRdb's table is partial and in-frame only. The repertoire includes 300,000 to 400,000 clones, 85% of them detected once, and around 7.8% sits in the top ten. Sequenced material: peripheral blood. The receptors originated from a human donor in a cohort sampled during active COVID-19.

The chain carries TRBV5-1 and TRBJ1-1; 8 positions match TRBD1. V lost 3 bases to trimming and J lost 10 bases; unmatched junction nucleotides: 17. Germline V gene data show CDR1 as SGHRS and CDR2 as YFSETQ. The CDR3 extends over 16 amino acids. Written as DNA, the CDR3 is TGCGCCAGCAGCTACGGACAGGGAGCCTCCCCCCTTTCAGCTTTCTTT. Translated: CASSYGQGASPLSAFF.

The chain joins TRBV3-1 (or the pseudogene TRBV3-2) to TRBJ1-2; D gene unclear. The CDR3 spans 14 residues. Germline V CDR1 and CDR2: LGHDT, YNNKEL (reference sequence). Trimming left V 0 bases short and J 4 bases short, with 9 bases between. CDR3 coding DNA: TGTGCCAGCAGCCAAGATAAGAGGAGCTATGGCTACACCTTC. Its translation: CASSQDKRSYGYTF.

The chain couples TRBV10-1 to TRBJ1-1; D ambiguous. CDR3 length equals 15 residues. The germline V gene encodes CDR1 WNHNN and CDR2 SYGVQD (reference sequence). Trimming pared 3 bases from V and 5 bases from J, leaving 16 bases between. Here the CDR3 reads CASSDYQARSTEAFF. In nucleotides, the CDR3 is TGCGCCAGCAGTGATTACCAGGCTCGATCAACTGAAGCTTTCTTT.

This chain uses TRBV18 with TRBJ1-2, with D possibly being TRBD1 (6 bases). The CDR3 extends over 13 amino acids. Germline V CDR1 and CDR2: KGHSH, LQKENI. The ends were cut back, 0 bases at V and 7 bases at J, with 9 bases in the middle. The CDR3 bases are TGTGCCAGCTCACCACCCGGGGGGCCTGGCTACACCTTC. The encoded protein is CASSPPGGPGYTF.

This rearrangement joins TRBV5-6 to TRBJ1-6, with 10 bases that match TRBD1. The CDR3 covers 18 residues. Germline V gene data show CDR1 as SGHDT and CDR2 as YYEEEE. Unmatched junction bases numbered 11, after V lost 6 bases and J lost 2 bases. CDR3 loop: CASTSGTGAITYNSPLHF. Here the CDR3 DNA reads TGTGCCAGCACTTCCGGGACAGGGGCTATCACCTATAATTCACCCCTCCACTTT.

This clone has a single count. The chain combines TRBV12-3 or TRBV12-4 with TRBJ1-1, with D maybe TRBD1 (5 bases). The length of the CDR3 is 13 residues. Deletions cut 2 bases from V and 8 bases from J, with 12 bases between. This CDR3 is CASSLMVQGEAFF. The DNA for the CDR3 is TGTGCCAGCAGTTTAATGGTCCAGGGAGAAGCTTTCTTT.

V gene TRBV4-1 combines with J gene TRBJ2-7; D might be TRBD2 (6 bases). The V gene lost 0 bases and the J gene lost 3 bases, with 27 bases spanning the gap. The CDR3 runs to 20 residues. Germline CDR1 and CDR2: MGHRA and YSYEKL. CDR3: CASSQDDRRRDSTLRYEQYF. Written as DNA, the CDR3 is TGCGCCAGCAGCCAAGATGATAGGCGGCGGGACTCAACCCTCCGCTACGAGCAGTACTTC.

This clone appeared a single time. The chain uses TRBV30 and TRBJ2-4; D may be TRBD2 (5 bases). Germline V CDR1 and CDR2: GTSNPN, SVGIG (reference sequence). The V and J ends lost 2 bases and 1 base respectively, with 9 bases between them. The length of the CDR3 is 14 residues. The CDR3 sequence: CAWSSRGAKNIQYF. The CDR3, as DNA: TGTGCCTGGAGTTCCCGAGGGGCCAAAAACATTCAGTACTTC.

This clone was counted a single time. For the CDR3, the DNA is TGTGCCAGCCGGGACAGCACTAACTATGGCTACACCTTC. This translates into CASRDSTNYGYTF. The chain couples TRBV3-1 (or the pseudogene TRBV3-2) to TRBJ1-2, with TRBD1 matching over 7 bases. The V and J ends lost 8 bases and 0 bases, in that order; junction bases with no gene match: 3. CDR3 length: 13 amino acids. Looked up from germline, CDR1 is LGHDT and CDR2 is YNNKEL (reference sequence).

As regards this clone: Other nucleotide sequences from this sample produce the same CDR3. The CDR3 coding sequence is TGTGCCAGCAGCAGACAGGGCCCCTACGAGCAGTACTTC. It translates to CASSRQGPYEQYF. The gene calls are TRBV3-1 (or the pseudogene TRBV3-2) and TRBJ2-7; the match to TRBD1 covers 7 bases. Germline trimming cut 5 bases from V and 2 bases from J; bases unmatched to any gene: 3. CDR1 and CDR2 from the germline V gene are LGHDT and YNNKEL (reference sequence). The CDR3 has 13 residues.

The chain carries TRBV6-2 or TRBV6-3 and TRBJ2-7; maybe TRBD1 (5 bases). This CDR3 has 15 residues. The V and J ends lost 0 bases and 3 bases respectively, with 12 bases between them. Germline CDR1 and CDR2: MNHEY and SVGEGT. CDR3 residues: CASSYSTELDYEQYF. CDR3 in DNA: TGTGCCAGCAGTTACTCGACAGAGCTAGACTACGAGCAGTACTTC.

V gene TRBV19 combines with J gene TRBJ1-4; D not certain. The CDR3 contains 15 residues. The germline gives CDR1 LNHDA, CDR2 SQIVND (reference sequence). Trimming removed 5 bases from V and 0 bases from J, with 10 bases in between. The chain's CDR3 is CASSGRGTTNEKLFF. CDR3 nucleotides: TGTGCCAGTAGTGGCCGGGGAACAACTAATGAAAAACTGTTTTTT.

The CDR3 DNA is TGTGCCAGCAGCCACGACAGGGGTAATGAAAAACTGTTTTTT. Its protein product is CASSHDRGNEKLFF. This chain uses TRBV7-9 with TRBJ1-4; TRBD1 matches at 8 bases. The CDR3 loop spans 14 amino acids. The V gene's germline CDR1 is SEHNR and CDR2 FQNEAQ (reference sequence). With V trimmed by 5 bases and J by 4 bases, 3 bases remained unmatched. Full variable domain (outside the CDR3, taken from reference TRBV7-9 and TRBJ1-4): DTGVSQNPRHKITKRGQNVTFRCDPISEHNRLYWYRQTLGQGPEFLTYFQNEAQLEKSRLLSDRFSAERPKGSFSTLEIQRTEQGDSAMYLCASSHDRGNEKLFFGSGTQLSVL.

This chain uses TRBV7-9 with TRBJ2-1; TRBD2 matches 12 bases. Trimming at V came to 4 bases and at J to 3 bases, leaving 13 bases not matched to a gene. The CDR3 contains 19 residues. Germline CDR1 reads SEHNR; CDR2 reads FQNEAQ (reference sequence). CDR3 sequence: CASSSTGTSGFLIYNEQFF. Here the CDR3 DNA reads TGTGCCAGCAGCTCGACCGGGACTAGCGGGTTCTTAATCTACAATGAGCAGTTCTTC. Combining the CDR3 with reference TRBV7-9 and TRBJ2-1 gives the whole variable domain DTGVSQNPRHKITKRGQNVTFRCDPISEHNRLYWYRQTLGQGPEFLTYFQNEAQLEKSRLLSDRFSAERPKGSFSTLEIQRTEQGDSAMYLCASSSTGTSGFLIYNEQFFGPGTRLTVL.

The J gene is TRBJ1-2, the V gene TRBV5-6; tentative D call: TRBD1 (5 bases). Per germline, CDR1 SGHDT and CDR2 YYEEEE. The CDR3 contains 13 residues. Trimming took off 3 bases at V and 3 bases at J, with 9 bases between the two ends. As DNA, the CDR3 is TGTGCCAGCAGCTCACAGGCCCACTATGGCTACACCTTC. This encodes CASSSQAHYGYTF.

The chain employs TRBV7-6 and TRBJ1-5, with D perhaps TRBD1 (5 bases). In germline, CDR1 is SGHVS, CDR2 FNYEAQ. V lost 5 bases and J lost 7, with 12 bases in between. The CDR3 consists of 13 residues. The CDR3: CASSPETAQPQHF. The DNA for the CDR3 is TGTGCCAGCAGCCCAGAGACAGCCCAGCCCCAGCATTTT. Full variable domain (remainder filled in from reference TRBV7-6 and TRBJ1-5): GAGVSQSPRYKVTKRGQDVALRCDPISGHVSLYWYRQALGQGPEFLTYFNYEAQQDKSGLPNDRFSAERPEGSISTLTIQRTEQRDSAMYRCASSPETAQPQHFGDGTRLSIL.

The V and J genes are TRBV19 and TRBJ1-5; D gene unclear. The germline V gene has CDR1 LNHDA and CDR2 SQIVND (reference sequence). Trimming pared 3 bases from V and 4 bases from J, leaving 16 bases between. This CDR3 region has 16 residues. CDR3: CASSISLPNRNQPQHF. DNA of the CDR3: TGTGCCAGTAGTATCTCGCTCCCAAACCGGAATCAGCCCCAGCATTTT.

The chain employs TRBV6-5 and TRBJ1-3; a possible D gene is TRBD1 (6 bases). The V gene lost 5 bases and the J gene lost 0 bases, with 11 bases spanning the gap. Germline values: CDR1 MNHEY, CDR2 SVGAGI. The CDR3 is 15 residues long. Written as DNA, the CDR3 is TGTGCCAGCAGTCCCGGACAGTACTCTGGAAACACCATATATTTT. As protein: CASSPGQYSGNTIYF.

The chain employs TRBV27 and TRBJ1-5; TRBD1 aligns across 9 bases. Germline CDR1 and CDR2: MNHEY and SMNVEV (reference sequence). The CDR3 consists of 15 residues. With 5 bases clipped from V and 4 bases from J, the junction kept 6 bases outside the gene matches. CDR3 DNA: TGTGCCAGCAGTCCTACGGGACAGGGTAATCAGCCCCAGCATTTT. It translates to CASSPTGQGNQPQHF.

The chain carries TRBV2 and TRBJ2-7; D call uncertain. CDR3 length: 11 amino acids. The V gene lost 7 bases and the J gene lost 4 bases, with 8 bases spanning the gap. Germline-derived CDR1 and CDR2 are SNHLY and FYNNEI. CDR3 region: CASNWAYEQYF. The CDR3 bases are TGTGCCAGCAATTGGGCGTACGAGCAGTACTTC.

The chain has TRBV21-1 and TRBJ2-2; no check of the table's D call, TRBD1, against the DNA was made. TRBV21-1 corresponds to a pseudogene. The CDR3 has 14 residues. The DNA of the CDR3 is TGTGCCAGCAGCCCGACAGGGACTGCCGGGGAGCTGTTTTTT. This encodes CASSPTGTAGELFF.

The chain is built from TRBV5-6 and TRBJ1-1; 8 nucleotides agree with TRBD1. V shed 4 bases and J 6 bases; nucleotides not matched to a gene: 11. Germline V gene data show CDR1 as SGHDT and CDR2 as YYEEEE. The CDR3 is 15 amino acids. CDR3 in DNA: TGTGCCAGCAGCCTCGGACAGGGTAGGGTGGCTGAAGCTTTCTTT. As protein: CASSLGQGRVAEAFF.

The chain employs TRBV27 and TRBJ1-1, with 9 bases identical to TRBD1. The CDR3 loop spans 14 amino acids. Germline lookup yields CDR1 MNHEY and CDR2 SMNVEV (reference sequence). V trimming: 5 bases; J trimming: 5 bases; junction bases outside the gene matches: 6. Here the CDR3 reads CASSMGQGGTEAFF. CDR3 nucleotide sequence: TGTGCCAGCAGTATGGGACAGGGCGGGACTGAAGCTTTCTTT.

This clone was seen only a few times. The chain couples TRBV5-1 to TRBJ2-2; D is perhaps TRBD2 (5 bases). CDR1 and CDR2 from the germline V gene are SGHRS and YFSETQ. The CDR3 is made up of 15 amino acids. V lost 0 bases to trimming and J lost 4 bases, with 10 bases between them. The CDR3 bases are TGCGCCAGCAGCTTGGCTCCGGAGGCCACCGGGGAGCTGTTTTTT. The encoded protein is CASSLAPEATGELFF.

This clone was seen more than once but under ten times. The rearrangement links TRBV30 to TRBJ2-3; D is ambiguous. V was shortened by 3 bases and J by 3 bases, with 10 bases between the two germline ends. Looked up from germline, CDR1 is GTSNPN and CDR2 is SVGIG (reference sequence). There are 13 residues in the CDR3. The CDR3 DNA is TGTGCCTGGAGGTTCCCGGGTACAGATACGCAGTATTTT. Translating gives CAWRFPGTDTQYF. Complete variable domain (other parts from reference TRBV30 and TRBJ2-3): SQTIHQWPATLVQPVGSPLSLECTVEGTSNPNLYWYRQAAGRGLQLLFYSVGIGQISSEVPQNLSASRPQDRQFILSSKKLLLSDSGFYLCAWRFPGTDTQYFGPGTRLTVL.

The rearrangement joins TRBV7-6 to TRBJ1-3; 7 bases fit TRBD1. Germline V gives CDR1 SGHVS, CDR2 FNYEAQ. This CDR3 region has 15 residues. V gave up 2 bases and J gave up 4 bases; unmatched junction bases: 5. CDR3 sequence reads: CASSLIQGPGNTIYF. CDR3 bases: TGTGCCAGCAGCTTAATACAGGGGCCGGGAAACACCATATATTTT.